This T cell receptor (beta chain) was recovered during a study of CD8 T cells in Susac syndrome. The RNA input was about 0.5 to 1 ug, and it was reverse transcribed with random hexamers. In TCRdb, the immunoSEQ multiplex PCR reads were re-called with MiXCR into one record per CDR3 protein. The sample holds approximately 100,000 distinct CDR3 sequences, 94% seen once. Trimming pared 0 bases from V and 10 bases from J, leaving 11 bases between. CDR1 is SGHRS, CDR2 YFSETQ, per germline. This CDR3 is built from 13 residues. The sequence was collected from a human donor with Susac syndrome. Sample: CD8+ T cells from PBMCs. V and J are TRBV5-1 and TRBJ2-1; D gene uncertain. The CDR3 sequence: CASSLGIEWEQFF. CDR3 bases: TGCGCCAGCAGCTTGGGGATTGAATGGGAGCAGTTCTTC.